The TCR delta chain under discussion was sequenced for a study of gammadelta T cells in human blood (dated by TCRdb to about 2020). Results the study describes overall, beyond this receptor: In the study, polyclonal expansion of innate gamma-delta T cells immediately after birth was reported to appear to be driven by microbial exposure.

The junction shows trimming of 4 bases on V and 1 base on J, and the gene matches do not reach 13 bases of it. The CDR3 sequence holds 20 residues, the cysteine and phenylalanine included. The entry retains the CDR3 DNA only, 60 bases that are in frame from base 1. The germline V gene provides CDR1 GEAIGNYY and CDR2 EKD. The method was RT-PCR. The reads were generated on an Illumina MiSeq. TCRdb reanalyzed the public reads with the CATT caller, and identical DNA sequences were merged afterwards. Present in this sample are 1,000 to 1,500 delta-chain clones, just under 30% of which were seen just once. Of the sample, roughly 8.7% is held by the ten largest clones. By sample share, this clone is large (0.1 to 1%). This clone's antigen is unknown. Base qualities are not provided; no much larger clone lies one nucleotide away.

The chain is encoded by TRDV2 joined to TRDJ3, with TRDD3 matching 9 junction bases. This receptor was taken from a human fetus. Sequenced: non-Vgamma9Vdelta2 gamma-delta T cells from fetal blood. The CDR3 loop reads CACEKGGYSLWSWDTRQMFF. The DNA sequence is as follows: TGTGCCTGTGAGAAAGGGGGATACTCGTTATGGTCCTGGGACACCCGACAGATGTTTTTC.